This T cell receptor (beta chain) was captured in a study of T-cell memory formation after mild COVID-19. Overall study context: There were largely donor-specific TCR clusters. General study results and limits: Memory from before infection featured some responding clones, which suggests cross-reactive memory joined. For contracting clones, CD4+ ones sat mainly in CM and EM, CD8+ in EMRA.

Using its own MiXCR run on the 5' RACE reads, TCRdb lists one record per CDR3 protein. The data show 450,000 or so distinct CDR3 sequences, about 23% seen once. This clonotype was counted only a few times. Its antigen remains unknown. The CDR3 consists of 14 residues. Trimming took 0 bases from V and 5 from J, leaving 11 bases between them. CDR1 is SGHDT, CDR2 YYEEEE, per germline. This receptor was identified in an adult woman who had mild COVID-19 (a few samples of this study predate the infection). Cell type and time point are not known. This chain uses TRBV5-6 with TRBJ1-1; D remains unclear. The sequencing sample was made of PBMCs or a T cell subset sorted from them (not recorded which). The CDR3 reads CASSLERMRTEAFF. DNA of the CDR3: TGTGCCAGCAGCTTGGAGCGAATGAGGACTGAAGCTTTCTTT.